One TCR beta chain is described in this entry. Profiling relied on immunoSEQ multiplex PCR, and the TCRdb table lists in-frame clones only, not all of them. The sample has approximately 230,000 clones, 80% to 90% seen once. There are 15 residues in the CDR3. The ends were cut back, 5 bases at V and 1 base at J, with 13 bases in the middle. Looked up from germline, CDR1 is SGHTA and CDR2 is FQGNSA. This entry belongs to a study of blood T cell repertoires in COVID-19. Sequenced sample: peripheral blood. This sequence originates from a man aged 25 to 40 with active or convalescent COVID-19. The J gene is TRBJ2-3, the V gene TRBV7-2; weak D call: TRBD2 (7 bases). The CDR3 loop reads CASSPGRGGTDTQYF. In nucleotides, the CDR3 is TGTGCCAGCAGCCCAGGGAGGGGGGGCACAGATACGCAGTATTTT.